The 17 T cell receptor beta chains below were found in one sample sequenced in a study of spatial heterogeneity in lung cancer. Broader study findings: Tumoral mutation counts were tracked by counts of expanded intratumoral alpha and beta TCRs.

Their antigens remain unidentified. TCRdb passed the 5' RACE reads through MiXCR, listing each CDR3 protein once. The sample has 16,000 or so distinct CDR3 sequences, 6.5% to 7% seen once. Time point in this sample: sample taken at primary tumor resection. Material: lung tumor tissue, obtained at surgery. These receptors all come from a female donor with early-stage non-small cell lung cancer.

This clonotype showed up just a few times. The chain uses TRBV21-1 and TRBJ2-3; the table's TRBD1 call for D was not verified on the DNA. TRBV21-1 has pseudogene status. There are 19 residues in the CDR3. CDR3 region: CASRDQPSGGVPSTDTQYF. CDR3 bases: TGTGCCAGCAGGGATCAGCCAAGCGGGGGGGTGCCCAGCACAGATACGCAGTATTTT.

This clonotype was found many times. The rearrangement uses TRBV28 and TRBJ1-5; tentatively, D is TRBD1 (5 bases). The germline V gene has CDR1 MDHEN and CDR2 SYDVKM. V was trimmed by 4 bases and J by 1 base, leaving 5 bases between them. CDR3 length equals 13 residues. The CDR3 here is CASSWDSNQPQHF. Here the CDR3 DNA reads TGTGCCAGCAGTTGGGACAGCAATCAGCCCCAGCATTTT.

This clonotype was detected only a few times. This chain joins TRBV20-1 and TRBJ2-7; D unresolved. The CDR3 length is 11 residues. The V end lost 6 bases, the J end lost 6 bases, and 12 bases lay between the germline ends. Per germline, CDR1 DFQATT and CDR2 SNEGSKA (reference sequence). The CDR3 DNA reads TGCAGTGCCCATTCGGATATCGAGCAGTACTTC. Protein sequence: CSAHSDIEQYF.

This clonotype has at least ten counts. V usage is TRBV28 and J usage is TRBJ1-1; D call uncertain. Germline-derived CDR1 and CDR2 are MDHEN and SYDVKM. CDR3 length equals 11 residues. The V end lost 6 bases, the J end lost 0 bases, and 2 bases lay between the germline ends. CDR3 protein: CASRLNTEAFF. CDR3 DNA: TGTGCCAGCAGGCTGAACACTGAAGCTTTCTTT.

The table lists this clonotype with a few counts. The J gene is TRBJ2-3, the V gene TRBV23-1; 10 bases are shared with TRBD2. TRBV23-1 is an open reading frame whose function is uncertain. V lost 7 bases, J lost 5 bases, and 12 bases stayed unmatched. This CDR3 region has 16 residues. CDR3 sequence: CASTRTSGAARDTQYF. The CDR3 bases are TGCGCCAGCACCCGGACTAGCGGAGCTGCACGAGATACGCAGTATTTT.

The rearrangement uses TRBV3-1 and TRBJ1-1; the D gene is possibly TRBD1 (5 bases). This CDR3 has 14 residues. CDR1 is LGHDT, CDR2 YNNKEL, per germline (reference sequence). V was shortened by 1 base and J by 4 bases, with 10 bases between the two germline ends. The CDR3, as DNA: TGTGCCAGCAGCCAAGGTCTCAGGGCCACTGAAGCTTTCTTT. This gives the protein CASSQGLRATEAFF.

The CDR3 coding sequence is TGTGCCAGCAGAGGGACAGGGGGCAGCATTCAGTACTTC. Residues: CASRGTGGSIQYF. The chain recombines TRBV6-1 with TRBJ2-4; 12 bases are a match to TRBD1. This CDR3 is built from 13 residues. Trimming cost V 6 bases and J 9 bases; bases outside gene matches: 3. CDR1 is MNHNS, CDR2 SASEGT, per germline.

This clonotype came up many times. The chain links TRBV3-1 to TRBJ2-1; 10 bases match TRBD2. This CDR3 spans 15 amino acids. The V gene end was trimmed by 1 base and the J gene end by 10 bases; junction bases not matched to a gene: 7. Germline V gene data show CDR1 as LGHDT and CDR2 as YNNKEL (reference sequence). The chain's CDR3 is CASSQGLAGAIEQFF. The CDR3 DNA follows: TGTGCCAGCAGCCAAGGTCTAGCGGGGGCCATCGAGCAGTTCTTC.

In its sample, this clonotype was seen many times. V usage is TRBV11-2 and J usage is TRBJ2-1; possibly TRBD2 for D (5 bases). The CDR3 is 15 residues long. Trimming took 0 bases from V and 5 from J, leaving 11 bases between them. Per germline, CDR1 SGHAT and CDR2 FQNNGV. The CDR3 DNA follows: TGTGCCAGCAGCTTAGAGGGAGAAGGAAACAATGAGCAGTTCTTC. It is translated as CASSLEGEGNNEQFF.

J is TRBJ1-4 and V is TRBV2; weak D call: TRBD1 (5 bases). The V gene lost 7 bases and the J gene lost 8 bases, with 14 bases spanning the gap. The germline gives CDR1 SNHLY, CDR2 FYNNEI. The CDR3 consists of 13 residues. The DNA of the CDR3 is TGTGCCAGCACCGGGACTTCTCTCGAAAAACTGTTTTTT. Its translation is CASTGTSLEKLFF. Combining the CDR3 with reference TRBV2 and TRBJ1-4 gives the whole variable domain EPEVTQTPSHQVTQMGQEVILRCVPISNHLYFYWYRQILGQKVEFLVSFYNNEISEKSEIFDDQFSVERPDGSNFTLKIRSTKLEDSAMYFCASTGTSLEKLFFGSGTQLSVL.

This clonotype was seen many times. V is TRBV10-3 and J is TRBJ2-1; D gene uncertain. This CDR3 is 16 amino acids long. CDR1 and CDR2 (germline): ENHRY, SYGVKD. V gave up 3 bases and J gave up 3 bases, with 15 bases separating them. In nucleotides, the CDR3 is TGTGCCATCAGTGATTCGGGTGCCCCCGTCTACAATGAGCAGTTCTTC. Protein: CAISDSGAPVYNEQFF.

The J gene is TRBJ2-7, the V gene TRBV20-1, with D possibly matching TRBD2 (7 bases). The CDR3 is made up of 15 amino acids. Germline loops: CDR1 DFQATT, CDR2 SNEGSKA (reference sequence). Trimming pared 3 bases from V and 0 bases from J, leaving 15 bases between. For the CDR3, the DNA is TGCAGTGCTAGGGGGGCCAGCGGGGACTCCTACGAGCAGTACTTC. Encoded protein: CSARGASGDSYEQYF.

This clonotype was seen at least ten times. CDR3 bases: TGTGCCAGCAGTGCTGGACGGGGGACTGAAGCTTTCTTT. Encoded protein: CASSAGRGTEAFF. This chain connects TRBV5-6 to TRBJ1-1; D is perhaps TRBD1 (5 bases). Germline-derived CDR1 and CDR2 are SGHDT and YYEEEE. CDR3 size: 13 residues. The V end lost 5 bases, the J end lost 5 bases, and 13 bases lay between the germline ends.

By its share, this clonotype is medium-sized (0.01 to 0.1%). The chain has TRBV6-6 and TRBJ1-1; possibly TRBD1 for D (6 bases). CDR3 size: 13 residues. The V gene lost 5 bases and the J gene lost 6 bases, with 13 bases spanning the gap. Germline V CDR1 and CDR2: MNHNY, SVGAGI (reference sequence). The CDR3 bases are TGTGCCAGCAGTCCGTACAGGGAATCTGAAGCTTTCTTT. Amino acid sequence: CASSPYRESEAFF.

This clonotype was seen at least ten times. The chain uses TRBV29-1 and TRBJ2-7, with 9 bases lining up with TRBD1. The junction had 11 bases not matched to a gene; V was cut back by 8 bases and J by 3 bases. CDR3 length: 14 residues. The V gene's germline CDR1 is SQVTM and CDR2 ANQGSEA. The CDR3 DNA follows: TGCAGCACAAAGACGGGGACAGGGATCTACGAGCAGTACTTC. Translating gives CSTKTGTGIYEQYF.

With regard to this clonotype: One end of the junction varies from germline; a read error may be responsible. The chain combines TRBV18 with TRBJ1-6, with D perhaps TRBD1 (6 bases). From germline, CDR1 is KGHSH and CDR2 LQKENI. The CDR3 runs 16 residues. DNA of the CDR3: TGTACCAGCTCACCAAGTACGTCAGGGGTCAAATCACCCCTCCACTTT. Translated, it gives CTSSPSTSGVKSPLHF. The full variable domain, completed using reference TRBV18 and TRBJ1-6, is NAGVMQNPRHLVRRRGQEARLRCSPMKGHSHVYWYRQLPEEGLKFMVYLQKENIIDESGMPKERFSAEFPKEGPSILRIQQVVRGDSAAYFCTSSPSTSGVKSPLHFGNGTRLTVT.

This clonotype was counted at least ten times. J is TRBJ1-4 and V is TRBV6-1; TRBD1 is a possible D gene (6 bases). Trimming shortened V by 9 bases and J by 6 bases, and 17 bases separated the two germline ends. The CDR3 consists of 14 residues. Germline V gives CDR1 MNHNS, CDR2 SASEGT. CDR3 sequence: CASQPGGSDEKLFF. The DNA of the CDR3 is TGTGCCAGTCAGCCGGGGGGCTCTGATGAAAAACTGTTTTTT.